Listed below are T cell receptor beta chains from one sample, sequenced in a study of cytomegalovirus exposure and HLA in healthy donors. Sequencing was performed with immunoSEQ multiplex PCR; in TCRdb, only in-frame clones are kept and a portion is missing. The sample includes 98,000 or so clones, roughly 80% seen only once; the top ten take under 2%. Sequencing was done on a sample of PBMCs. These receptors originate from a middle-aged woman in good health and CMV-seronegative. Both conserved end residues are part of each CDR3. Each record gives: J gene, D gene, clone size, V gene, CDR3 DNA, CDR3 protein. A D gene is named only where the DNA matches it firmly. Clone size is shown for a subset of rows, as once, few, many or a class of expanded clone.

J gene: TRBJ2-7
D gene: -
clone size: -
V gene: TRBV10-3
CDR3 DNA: TGTGCCATCAGTGAGTCGAGCTACGAGCAGTACTTC
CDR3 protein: CAISESSYEQYF

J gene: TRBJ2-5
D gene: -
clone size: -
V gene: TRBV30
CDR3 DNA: TGTGCCTGGAGTGTACTCGGACAGAAAAAAAAAGAGACCCAGTACTTC
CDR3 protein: CAWSVLGQKKKETQYF

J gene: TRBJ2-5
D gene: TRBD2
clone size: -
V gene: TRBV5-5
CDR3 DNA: TGTGCCAGCAGCCGGACAACGCAGACTAGCGGGCTGGAGACCCAGTACTTC
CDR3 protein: CASSRTTQTSGLETQYF

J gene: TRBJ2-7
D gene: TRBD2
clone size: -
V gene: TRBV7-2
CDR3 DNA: TGTGCCAGCAGCGGACCGGGACTAGCGGCCTACGAGCAGTACTTC
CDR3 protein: CASSGPGLAAYEQYF

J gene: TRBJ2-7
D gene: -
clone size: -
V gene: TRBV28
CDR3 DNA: TGTGCCAGCAGCGCTGAATTCGGGATCACAAGCTACGAGCAGTACTTC
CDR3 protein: CASSAEFGITSYEQYF

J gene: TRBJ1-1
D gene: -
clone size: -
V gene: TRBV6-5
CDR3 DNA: TGTGCCAGCAGTTACAGTCGGCGGCTAAACACTGAAGCTTTCTTT
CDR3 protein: CASSYSRRLNTEAFF

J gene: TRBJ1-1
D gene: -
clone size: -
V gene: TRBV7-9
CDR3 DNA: TGTTCCAGCAGATTTGGTTCACAGGGAGAAGCTTTCTTT
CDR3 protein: CSSRFGSQGEAFF

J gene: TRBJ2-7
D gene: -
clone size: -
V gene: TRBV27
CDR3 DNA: TGTGCCAGCAGTACCCGTGCCTACGAGCAGTACTTC
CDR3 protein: CASSTRAYEQYF

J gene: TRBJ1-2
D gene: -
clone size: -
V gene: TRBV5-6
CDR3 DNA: TGTGCCAGCACTCCGCCCGGGAGATACTATGGCTACACCTTC
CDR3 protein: CASTPPGRYYGYTF

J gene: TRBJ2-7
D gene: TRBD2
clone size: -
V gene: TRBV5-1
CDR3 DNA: TGCGCCAGCAGCCTCCACCAGCGGGGTACCTACGAGCAGTACTTC
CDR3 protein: CASSLHQRGTYEQYF

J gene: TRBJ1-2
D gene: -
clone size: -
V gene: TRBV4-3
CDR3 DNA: TGCGCCAGCAGCCAACATTCGGCAGGGACTCTTGGCTACACCTTC
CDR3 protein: CASSQHSAGTLGYTF

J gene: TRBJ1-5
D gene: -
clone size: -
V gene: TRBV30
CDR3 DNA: TGTGCCTGGAGTGGCCGGGAGTTTGGCAATCAGCCCCAGCATTTT
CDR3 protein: CAWSGREFGNQPQHF

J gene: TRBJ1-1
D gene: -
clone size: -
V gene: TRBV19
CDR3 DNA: TGTGCCAGTAGTATAGACAGGGACACTGAAGCTTTCTTT
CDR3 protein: CASSIDRDTEAFF

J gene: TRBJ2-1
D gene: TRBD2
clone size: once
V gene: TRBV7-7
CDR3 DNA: TGTGCTAGCAGCTCAGGGACTAGCCGGAACAATGAGCAGTTCTTC
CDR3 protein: CASSSGTSRNNEQFF

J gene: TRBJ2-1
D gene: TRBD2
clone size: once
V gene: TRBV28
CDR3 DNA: TGTGCCAGCAGTTTATACCGTGGACTAGCGGGAGAGGTACAGTTCTTC
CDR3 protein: CASSLYRGLAGEVQFF

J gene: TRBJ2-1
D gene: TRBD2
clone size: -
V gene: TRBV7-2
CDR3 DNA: TGTGCCAGCAGCATACTAGCGAGCGACAATGAGCAGTTCTTC
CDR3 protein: CASSILASDNEQFF

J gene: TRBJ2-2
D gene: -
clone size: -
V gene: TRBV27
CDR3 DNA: TGTGCCAGCAGTTTCTCGTCCTACACCGGGGAGCTGTTTTTT
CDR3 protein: CASSFSSYTGELFF

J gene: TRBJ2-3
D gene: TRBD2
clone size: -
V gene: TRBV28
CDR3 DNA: TGTGCCAGCAGTTCGACTAGCTTGCAGTATTTT
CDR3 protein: CASSSTSLQYF

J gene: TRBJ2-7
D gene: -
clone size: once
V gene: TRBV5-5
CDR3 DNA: TGTGCCAGCAGCCCTCAGGATTGGTACGAGCAGTACTTC
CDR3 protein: CASSPQDWYEQYF

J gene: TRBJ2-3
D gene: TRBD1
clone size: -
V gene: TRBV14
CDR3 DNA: TGTGCCAGCAGCCAAGAAGAGGCGCCGGGACAGGGGTTGGATACGCAGTATTTT
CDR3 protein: CASSQEEAPGQGLDTQYF

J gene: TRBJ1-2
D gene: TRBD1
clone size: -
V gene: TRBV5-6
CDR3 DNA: TGTGCCAGCAGCTTGGCCGGGACAGGGAGGGCCGGGGGCTATGGCTACACCTTC
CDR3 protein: CASSLAGTGRAGGYGYTF

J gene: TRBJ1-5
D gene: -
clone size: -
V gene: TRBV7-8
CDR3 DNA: TGTGCCAGCAGCCGAAACAAGGACAGAGTATATCAGCCCCAGCATTTT
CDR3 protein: CASSRNKDRVYQPQHF

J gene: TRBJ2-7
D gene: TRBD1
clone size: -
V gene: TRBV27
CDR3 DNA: TGTGCCAGCATGCCGGGGACAGGGGTGTCCGAGCAGTACTTC
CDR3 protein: CASMPGTGVSEQYF

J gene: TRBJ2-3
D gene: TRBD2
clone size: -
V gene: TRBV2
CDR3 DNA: TGTGCCAGCTCGGGCGGGAGGATGGCAGATACGCAGTATTTT
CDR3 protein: CASSGGRMADTQYF

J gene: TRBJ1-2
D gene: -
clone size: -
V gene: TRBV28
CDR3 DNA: TGTGCCAGCAGTTTGAGTCAAAAGAGAACGGGGGGCTACACCTTC
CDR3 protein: CASSLSQKRTGGYTF

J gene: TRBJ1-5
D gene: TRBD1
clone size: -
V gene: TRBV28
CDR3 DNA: TGTGCCAGCAGTGCCAACAGGGGAAGTCAGCCCCAGCATTTT
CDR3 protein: CASSANRGSQPQHF

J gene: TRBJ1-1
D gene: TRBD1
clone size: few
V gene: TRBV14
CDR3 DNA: TGTGCCAGCAGCCAGTGGACAGGGGGAGGGACTGAAGCTTTCTTT
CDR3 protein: CASSQWTGGGTEAFF

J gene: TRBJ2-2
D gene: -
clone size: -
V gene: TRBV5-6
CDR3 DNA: TGTGCCAGCAGCTTGCTCACAGGGCAGGACACCGGGGAGCTGTTTTTT
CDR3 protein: CASSLLTGQDTGELFF

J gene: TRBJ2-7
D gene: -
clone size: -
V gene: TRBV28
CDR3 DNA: TGTGCCGGGGGGACTTTAGGCTACGAGCAGTACTTC
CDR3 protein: CAGGTLGYEQYF

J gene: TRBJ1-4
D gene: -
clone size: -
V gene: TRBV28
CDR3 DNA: TGTGCCAGCAGTCCCCGTGGAGCAACTAATGAAAAACTGTTTTTT
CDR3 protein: CASSPRGATNEKLFF

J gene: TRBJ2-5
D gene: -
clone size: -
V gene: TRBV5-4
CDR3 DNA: TGTGCCAGCACCCGTGACATTCAAGAGACCCAGTACTTC
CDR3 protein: CASTRDIQETQYF

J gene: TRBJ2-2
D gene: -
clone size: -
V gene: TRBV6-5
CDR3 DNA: TGTGCCAGCAACCTACAGGGCAATGGAGCCGGGGAGCTGTTTTTT
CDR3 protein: CASNLQGNGAGELFF

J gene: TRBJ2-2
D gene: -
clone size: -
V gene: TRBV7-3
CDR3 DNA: TGTGCCAGCAGCTCGGACACCGGGGAGCTGTTTTTT
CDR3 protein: CASSSDTGELFF

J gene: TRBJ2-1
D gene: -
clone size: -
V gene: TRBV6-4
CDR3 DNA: TGTGCCAGCAGTGTAACGGGAGACCGGAATGAGCAGTTCTTC
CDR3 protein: CASSVTGDRNEQFF

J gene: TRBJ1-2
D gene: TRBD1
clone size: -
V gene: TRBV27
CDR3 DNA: TGTGCCAGCAGTCCCGCGGACAGGGGAGGGAATGGCTACACCTTC
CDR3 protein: CASSPADRGGNGYTF

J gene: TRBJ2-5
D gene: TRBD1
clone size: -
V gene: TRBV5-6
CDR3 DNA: TGTGCCACTTCCCAGGGGGAACAAGAGACCCAGTACTTC
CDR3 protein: CATSQGEQETQYF

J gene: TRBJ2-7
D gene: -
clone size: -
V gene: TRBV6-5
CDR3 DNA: TGTGCCAGCAGTTACTCGGGCAGGTACTCCTACGAGCAGTACTTC
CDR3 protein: CASSYSGRYSYEQYF

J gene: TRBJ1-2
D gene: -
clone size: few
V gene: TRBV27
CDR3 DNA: TGTGCCAGCAGTTTATATATCCCTACAGGGAGCGTTAACTATGGCTACACCTTC
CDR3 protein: CASSLYIPTGSVNYGYTF

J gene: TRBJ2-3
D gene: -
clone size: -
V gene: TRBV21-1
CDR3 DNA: TGTGCCAGCAGCAAATGCACATCCCGATGCTTCGAAACTACGCAGTATTTT
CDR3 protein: CASSKCTSRCFETTQYF

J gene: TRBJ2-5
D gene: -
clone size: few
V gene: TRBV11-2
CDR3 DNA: TGTGCCAGCAGCGGAACAGGGGAGACCCAGTACTTC
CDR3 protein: CASSGTGETQYF

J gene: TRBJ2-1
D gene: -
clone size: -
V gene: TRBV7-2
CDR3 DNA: TGTGCCAGCAGCCTTAGTCACGGGAGCCTCTACAATGAGCAGTTCTTC
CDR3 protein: CASSLSHGSLYNEQFF

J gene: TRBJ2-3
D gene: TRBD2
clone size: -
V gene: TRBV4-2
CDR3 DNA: TGTGCCAGCAGCCAAGAGGCGCCTTGGGTAGCGGGAGCACCAGATACGCAGTATTTT
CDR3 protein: CASSQEAPWVAGAPDTQYF

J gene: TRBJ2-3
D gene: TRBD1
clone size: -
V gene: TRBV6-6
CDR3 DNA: TGTGCCAGTACGGGACAGAACACAGATACGCAGTATTTT
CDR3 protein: CASTGQNTDTQYF

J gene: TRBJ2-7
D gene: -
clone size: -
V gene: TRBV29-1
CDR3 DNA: TGCAGCGCCGGGGACATCTACGAGCAGTACTTC
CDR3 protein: CSAGDIYEQYF

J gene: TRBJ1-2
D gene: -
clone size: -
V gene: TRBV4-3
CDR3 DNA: TGCGCCAGCAGCCAAGGGGGCTCTCCAATTACAGTCCCCTATGGCTACACCTTC
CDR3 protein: CASSQGGSPITVPYGYTF

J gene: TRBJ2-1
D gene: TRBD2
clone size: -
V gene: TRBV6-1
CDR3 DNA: TGTGCCAGCAGGGCCCCGACCAGCGGGAGGGGTGAGCAGTTCTTC
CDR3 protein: CASRAPTSGRGEQFF